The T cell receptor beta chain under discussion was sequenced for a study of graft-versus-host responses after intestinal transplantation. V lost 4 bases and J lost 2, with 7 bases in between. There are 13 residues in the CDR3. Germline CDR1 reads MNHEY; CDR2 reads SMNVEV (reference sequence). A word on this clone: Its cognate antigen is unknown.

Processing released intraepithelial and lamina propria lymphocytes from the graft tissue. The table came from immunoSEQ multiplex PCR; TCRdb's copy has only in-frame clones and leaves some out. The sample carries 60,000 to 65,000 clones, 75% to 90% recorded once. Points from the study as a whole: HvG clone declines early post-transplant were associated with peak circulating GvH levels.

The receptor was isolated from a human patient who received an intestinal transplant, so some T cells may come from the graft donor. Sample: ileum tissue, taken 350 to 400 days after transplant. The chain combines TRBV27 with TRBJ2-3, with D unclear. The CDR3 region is CASSWTTTDTQYF. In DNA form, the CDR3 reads TGTGCCAGCAGTTGGACGACCACAGATACGCAGTATTTT.